This T cell receptor (beta chain) was identified in a study of cytomegalovirus exposure and HLA in healthy donors (TCRdb year 2017). Notes on the research overall: According to a later analysis, one platform produced both the 120 validation repertoires and the approximately 660 repertoires of the first cohort. The study aimed to test whether signatures of past pathogen exposure could be identified by cataloging public T cell receptors. Besides the first cohort of approximately 710 subjects, a separate validation cohort made up of 95 to 150 different subjects was used. To predict cytomegalovirus infection status, the study combined high-throughput TCR immunosequencing, statistical association of individual TCRs with disease status, and machine learning.

Libraries were prepared through the immunoSEQ multiplex PCR assay. The published analysis was carried out like this. A statistical classification framework was built for diagnosing cytomegalovirus status from the catalog of TCR beta chain sequences. TCRdb stores this immuneACCESS table with in-frame sequences only. Part of the clones is absent; in the studies checked, under half of the shortfall reflects unresolved V genes, and no reason is known for the rest. From that table come the V and J calls and clone size; the DNA was used to work out D and trimming. The sample table holds tens of thousands of clones, of which approximately 85% were seen once. Roughly 6.7% of the sample goes to the ten largest clones. This clone was seen a single time. It has no known antigen specificity. Base qualities are not at hand, and no much larger clone is one base apart. Donors formed part of the validation cohort, which comprised fewer than 150 subjects and was distinct from the first cohort of 670 or so subjects.

Here is what the overall study found, with its caveats: In both the original and validation cohorts, the classifier was reported to diagnose cytomegalovirus status with high specificity and sensitivity. A later analysis had no HLA typing for the validation cohort, so co-occurrence there was scored across all 130 or so repertoires. Three of the identified cytomegalovirus-associated TCR beta chains were confirmed in vitro to be specific for cytomegalovirus antigens. While some public TCRs were present in many individuals, most TCR sequences turned up only very rarely across donors. According to the authors, the approach could potentially be generalized to other disease states and immunological phenotypes. A total of 150 or so TCR beta chains were listed by the study as associated with cytomegalovirus. Subsequent analysis determined that TCRs grouped into clusters in the first cohort also showed a tendency toward co-occurrence across the 120 or so validation repertoires, and approximately 94% of cluster scores exceeded 0.

The CDR3 holds 12 amino acids from the cysteine to the phenylalanine. The only DNA kept is the CDR3, 36 bases in frame from the first base. According to the germline V gene, CDR1 reads SGHTA and CDR2 reads FQGNSA. V has 5 bases trimmed and J has 8 bases trimmed; junction bases matching no gene number 5. This receptor was taken from a woman aged 25 to 45 in good health and CMV-seronegative. The chain is made from TRBV7-2 and TRBJ1-2; 7 central bases correspond to TRBD1. Sequencing was done on a sample of PBMCs. The DNA sequence is TGTGCCAGCAGCGTTCCAGGGGGGGGCTACACCTTC. Its protein is CASSVPGGGYTF.